This is a list of T cell receptor beta chains from one sample in a study of regulatory T cells in long-lasting Graves disease. TCRdb ran MiXCR on the multiplex PCR reads and lists one entry per CDR3 protein. The table includes approximately 440,000 distinct CDR3 sequences, 20% to 30% detected once. Source: peripheral blood mononuclear cells (PBMCs), taken when the disease was refractory, from a patient treated with antithyroid drugs. These receptors were obtained from a female donor with Graves disease. CDR3s include the opening cysteine and the closing phenylalanine or tryptophan. D genes are given only for firm matches. Part of the rows lack a size; the others show once, few, many or a class for expanded clones.

J,V,size,D,CDR3,DNA
TRBJ1-1,TRBV19,-,-,CASSGGWTEAFF,TGTGCCAGTAGTGGGGGCTGGACTGAAGCTTTCTTT
TRBJ1-5,TRBV12-3/TRBV12-4,many,TRBD1,CASSFGGTENQPQHF,TGTGCCAGCAGTTTTGGGGGGACAGAGAATCAGCCCCAGCATTTT
TRBJ2-7,TRBV6-1,-,TRBD1,CASRQGHEQYF,TGTGCCAGCCGACAGGGCCACGAGCAGTACTTC
TRBJ2-2,TRBV18,-,-,CASSPSSGELFF,TGTGCCAGCTCCCCTTCTTCCGGGGAGCTGTTTTTT
TRBJ1-1,TRBV18,-,TRBD1,CASSLSGDRGNTEAFF,TGTGCCAGCTCACTAAGTGGGGACAGGGGGAACACTGAAGCTTTCTTT
TRBJ2-7,TRBV5-1,many,TRBD1,CASSQGQSYEQYF,TGCGCCAGCAGCCAGGGACAGTCCTACGAGCAGTACTTC
TRBJ2-7,TRBV18,few,TRBD1,CASSWDRFYEQYF,TGTGCCAGCTCATGGGACAGATTCTACGAGCAGTACTTC
TRBJ2-2,TRBV5-1,-,-,CASSPVRAPTGELFF,TGCGCCAGCAGCCCGGTGAGGGCCCCTACCGGGGAGCTGTTTTTT
TRBJ2-7,TRBV7-6,-,TRBD2,CASSLQAGPYEQYF,TGTGCCAGCAGCTTACAAGCGGGACCCTACGAGCAGTACTTC
TRBJ2-5,TRBV28,few,-,CASSFSLSETQYF,TGTGCCAGCAGTTTCTCGTTGTCGGAGACCCAGTACTTC
TRBJ2-5,TRBV9,-,TRBD2,CASSVVTSGLQHF,TGTGCCAGCAGCGTAGTGACTAGCGGCCTCCAGCACTTC
TRBJ2-7,TRBV7-9,few,-,CASSPGISATEQYF,TGTGCCAGCTCACCAGGGATTAGTGCCACAGAGCAGTACTTC
TRBJ1-1,TRBV28,many,-,CASISASGGFNTEAFF,TGTGCCAGCATCTCGGCCTCGGGGGGATTTAACACTGAAGCTTTCTTT
TRBJ1-1,TRBV30,-,TRBD1,CAWSWTGGTEAFF,TGTGCCTGGAGCTGGACAGGGGGCACTGAAGCTTTCTTT
TRBJ1-2,TRBV29-1,-,-,CSVPGLWGYTF,TGCAGCGTTCCGGGACTATGGGGCTACACCTTC
TRBJ2-5,TRBV30,few,TRBD2,CAWSKTSGTRETQYF,TGTGCCTGGAGTAAGACTAGCGGGACGCGGGAGACCCAGTACTTC
TRBJ2-7,TRBV2,many,TRBD2,CASSDPHSSGEQYF,TGTGCCAGCAGTGACCCCCATTCTAGCGGCGAGCAGTACTTC
TRBJ1-3,TRBV5-4,-,-,CASSFGNTRGHSGNTIYF,TGTGCCAGCAGCTTTGGCAACACCAGGGGTCACTCTGGAAACACCATATATTTT
TRBJ2-5,TRBV7-2,-,TRBD2,CASSALGLAGAETQYF,TGTGCCAGCAGCGCGCTTGGGCTAGCGGGAGCTGAGACCCAGTACTTC
TRBJ2-2,TRBV28,many,-,CASNFRTKGSGELFF,TGTGCCAGCAATTTTCGGACGAAGGGCTCCGGGGAGCTGTTTTTT
TRBJ1-1,TRBV5-1,many,-,CASSLGGRGYTEAFF,TGCGCCAGCAGCTTGGGAGGCAGGGGATACACTGAAGCTTTCTTT
TRBJ2-2,TRBV2,many,-,CASSGKNTGELFF,TGTGCCAGCAGTGGCAAAAACACCGGGGAGCTGTTTTTT
TRBJ2-7,TRBV20-1,few,TRBD2,CSAPAVRRAGGGEQYF,TGCAGTGCTCCCGCCGTCCGCCGAGCGGGAGGCGGCGAGCAGTACTTC
TRBJ2-7,TRBV7-2,-,TRBD2,CASTRLGTSGSYEQYF,TGTGCCAGCACCCGGCTTGGGACTAGCGGGAGTTACGAGCAGTACTTC
TRBJ1-1,TRBV28,many,TRBD1,CAGQGTLMNTEAFF,TGTGCCGGACAGGGGACTCTCATGAACACTGAAGCTTTCTTT
TRBJ2-7,TRBV3-1,many,TRBD1,CASSQVTGVEQYF,TGTGCCAGCAGCCAAGTCACAGGGGTCGAGCAGTACTTC
TRBJ2-3,TRBV9,few,-,CASSPTPGVVTDTQYF,TGTGCCAGCAGCCCAACCCCGGGAGTGGTCACAGATACGCAGTATTTT
TRBJ2-7,TRBV15,few,TRBD1,CATSRAFTGGYEQYF,TGTGCCACCAGCAGAGCATTCACAGGGGGCTACGAGCAGTACTTC
TRBJ2-7,TRBV2,many,TRBD1,CASTLGQGSYEQYF,TGTGCCAGCACCCTCGGACAGGGATCCTACGAGCAGTACTTC
TRBJ2-7,TRBV20-1,-,TRBD2,CSARSGNTYEQYF,TGCAGTGCTAGAAGCGGGAACACCTACGAGCAGTACTTC
TRBJ2-7,TRBV9,few,-,CASSVGSELKGEQYF,TGTGCCAGCAGCGTCGGTAGCGAGCTTAAAGGCGAGCAGTACTTC
TRBJ1-2,TRBV20-1,few,TRBD1,CSAKGQGLYGYTF,TGCAGTGCTAAGGGACAGGGACTCTATGGCTACACCTTC
TRBJ2-2,TRBV24-1,-,TRBD2,CATSDLRAGVNTGELFF,TGTGCCACCAGTGATTTGAGAGCGGGAGTCAACACCGGGGAGCTGTTTTTT
TRBJ2-5,TRBV19,-,-,CASSMGAGKTQYF,TGTGCCAGTAGTATGGGGGCCGGGAAGACCCAGTACTTC
TRBJ2-2,TRBV7-2,-,-,CASSLGTRNTGELFF,TGTGCCAGCAGCTTGGGTACCAGGAACACCGGGGAGCTGTTTTTT
TRBJ2-3,TRBV2,few,TRBD2,CASSGFSGPADTQYF,TGTGCCAGCAGTGGATTTAGCGGGCCAGCGGATACGCAGTATTTT
TRBJ1-2,TRBV7-8,many,TRBD1,CASSFGTGTDGYTF,TGTGCCAGCAGCTTCGGGACAGGTACGGACGGCTACACCTTC